The 23 T cell receptor beta chains presented below share a single source sample, sequenced in a study of T cell changes during pregnancy in multiple sclerosis. The assay was immunoSEQ multiplex PCR, and TCRdb's table has in-frame clones only and misses some. The sample lists 40,000 to 45,000 clones, 85% to 90% occurring once. Sequencing used CD4+ T cells from peripheral blood mononuclear cells, obtained in the first trimester of pregnancy. The source is a female donor with multiple sclerosis, enrolled in a pregnancy study.

The chain links TRBV7-9 to TRBJ2-5; TRBD2 aligns across 12 bases. The length of the CDR3 is 15 residues. The V gene's germline CDR1 is SEHNR and CDR2 FQNEAQ (reference sequence). Losses at the gene ends were 5 bases for V and 4 bases for J; bases not matched to a gene: 5. CDR3 DNA sequence: TGTGCCAGCAGCCCGTTACTAGCGGGAGGAGAGACCCAGTACTTC. It codes for CASSPLLAGGETQYF.

This clone was detected a few times. The gene calls are TRBV14 and TRBJ1-1; weak D call: TRBD1 (5 bases). The germline gives CDR1 SGHDN, CDR2 FVKESK. V was cut by 4 bases and J by 1 base, with 7 bases left in between. This CDR3 comprises 13 residues. CDR3 sequence reads: CASSRDRNTEAFF. CDR3 coding DNA: TGTGCCAGCAGCCGAGACAGGAACACTGAAGCTTTCTTT.

V usage is TRBV7-6 and J usage is TRBJ2-5; TRBD2 matches at 12 bases. CDR3 length: 16 amino acids. In germline, CDR1 is SGHVS, CDR2 FNYEAQ. V gave up 8 bases and J gave up 2 bases; unmatched junction bases: 9. CDR3 sequence: CASSRGTSGRQETQYF. As DNA, the CDR3 is TGTGCCAGCTCCCGAGGGACTAGCGGGCGTCAAGAGACCCAGTACTTC.

V usage is TRBV5-1 and J usage is TRBJ1-1; D is ambiguous. The CDR3 has 13 residues. Trimming took 1 base from V and 7 from J, leaving 11 bases between them. Germline V CDR1 and CDR2: SGHRS, YFSETQ. The CDR3 loop is CASSLRMQDEAFF. In nucleotides, the CDR3 is TGCGCCAGCAGCTTGAGGATGCAGGATGAAGCTTTCTTT.

The genes are TRBV5-1 and TRBJ2-2, with 10 nucleotides matching TRBD2. The ends lost 1 base at V and 3 bases at J; junction bases unmatched: 3. The germline CDR1 and CDR2 sequences are SGHRS and YFSETQ. This CDR3 is built from 16 residues. The CDR3 protein is CASSLLAGVYTGELFF. The CDR3 DNA reads TGCGCCAGCAGCTTGCTAGCGGGAGTCTACACCGGGGAGCTGTTTTTT.

V and J are TRBV6-1 and TRBJ1-2; 7 positions agree with TRBD1. After removal of 3 bases from V and 14 bases from J, the junction contained 12 bases not matched to a gene. In germline, CDR1 is MNHNS, CDR2 SASEGT. The CDR3 runs to 13 residues. CDR3 DNA: TGTGCCAGCAGTGACCCCGGGACAGCCAGTTATACCTTC. Its translation is CASSDPGTASYTF.

The chain uses TRBV27 and TRBJ2-7; D might be TRBD1 (6 bases). Germline assignment: CDR1 MNHEY and CDR2 SMNVEV (reference sequence). V was clipped by 1 base and J by 6 bases, with 10 bases between them. The CDR3 contains 13 residues. This CDR3 is CASSLWTDAEQYF. The CDR3 DNA reads as TGTGCCAGCAGTTTATGGACAGATGCCGAGCAGTACTTC.

This sequence joins TRBV10-3 and TRBJ2-1, with 7 bases lining up with TRBD2. Germline V gives CDR1 ENHRY, CDR2 SYGVKD. CDR3 length: 15 amino acids. Trimming at V came to 4 bases and at J to 7 bases, leaving 10 bases not matched to a gene. The CDR3 nucleotides are TGTGCCATCAGTGCACCCCCCAGCGGGGTTAATGAGCAGTTCTTC. Translation gives CAISAPPSGVNEQFF.

CDR3 sequence (DNA): TGTGCCAGCAGAATGGACAGGGCGAACTATGGCTACACCTTC. It translates to CASRMDRANYGYTF. The genes are TRBV7-2 and TRBJ1-2; 8 bases agree with TRBD1. The CDR3 length is 14 residues. V lost 6 bases, J lost 2 bases, and 5 bases stayed unmatched. Germline V gene sequence: CDR1 SGHTA, CDR2 FQGNSA.

The J gene is TRBJ1-2, the V gene TRBV2; no clear D. V lost 8 bases and J lost 4, with 14 bases in between. The CDR3 is 13 amino acids. Germline V CDR1 and CDR2: SNHLY, FYNNEI. This CDR3 is CASGSRFTYGYTF. As DNA, the CDR3 is TGTGCCAGCGGTAGCCGGTTTACCTATGGCTACACCTTC.

Only a few counts were recorded for this clone. The J gene is TRBJ2-7, the V gene TRBV5-4, with 9 bases aligning to TRBD1. CDR1 is SGHNT and CDR2 is YYREEE in the germline V gene (reference sequence). This CDR3 is 15 amino acids long. V was pared by 4 bases and J by 2 bases, with 7 bases of the junction left unmatched. CDR3 nucleotides: TGTGCCAGCAGCCCGGACAGGGGCCAGGCCTACGAGCAGTACTTC. Its protein product is CASSPDRGQAYEQYF.

The chain couples TRBV18 to TRBJ1-1; D not resolved. The CDR3 is 13 residues long. V shed 1 base and J shed 3 bases, with 6 bases lying between them. CDR1 is KGHSH and CDR2 is LQKENI in the germline V gene. The CDR3 reads CASSPRRDTEAFF. Here the CDR3 DNA reads TGTGCCAGCTCACCACGGAGGGACACTGAAGCTTTCTTT. The variable domain in full, with the rest retrieved from reference TRBV18 and TRBJ1-1, is NAGVMQNPRHLVRRRGQEARLRCSPMKGHSHVYWYRQLPEEGLKFMVYLQKENIIDESGMPKERFSAEFPKEGPSILRIQQVVRGDSAAYFCASSPRRDTEAFFGQGTRLTVV.

The chain links TRBV4-1 to TRBJ1-5, with no clear D. Germline CDR1 and CDR2: MGHRA and YSYEKL. The CDR3 totals 15 residues. V dropped 4 bases and J dropped 2 bases, with 12 bases sitting between them. CDR3 residues: CASSPRLGGNQPQHF. The CDR3 DNA reads as TGCGCCAGCAGCCCAAGATTGGGCGGCAATCAGCCCCAGCATTTT.

The chain combines TRBV7-2 with TRBJ2-7; 7 nucleotides match TRBD2. The J segment lost 1 base and the V segment lost 1 base, leaving 7 bases of the junction unmatched. The CDR3 length is 16 residues. Germline values: CDR1 SGHTA, CDR2 FQGNSA. CDR3 loop: CASSLDGTTVSYEQYF. The CDR3 nucleotides read TGTGCCAGCAGCTTAGATGGGACTACCGTTTCCTACGAGCAGTACTTC.

V and J are TRBV29-1 and TRBJ1-2; 9 nucleotides line up with TRBD1. Trimming removed 8 bases from V and 4 bases from J; junction bases left unmatched: 11. There are 14 residues in the CDR3. Germline V gene sequence: CDR1 SQVTM, CDR2 ANQGSEA. The CDR3 DNA is TGCAGCTTCCGATCGGGACAGGGTACCTATGGCTACACCTTC. Its translation: CSFRSGQGTYGYTF.

The V gene is TRBV5-6, the J gene TRBJ1-4; TRBD1 matches at 9 bases. The V segment lost 4 bases and the J segment 7 bases; nucleotides outside the gene matches: 8. Germline V gene sequence: CDR1 SGHDT, CDR2 YYEEEE. The CDR3 runs to 15 residues. In DNA form, the CDR3 reads TGTGCCAGCAGCCAACGACAGGGGGGAGGTGAAAAACTGTTTTTT. The encoded protein is CASSQRQGGGEKLFF.

This clone was observed a single time. The J gene is TRBJ2-7, the V gene TRBV4-1, with a tentative D call TRBD2 (6 bases). This CDR3 comprises 15 residues. V was trimmed by 5 bases and J by 6 bases, leaving 20 bases between them. The V gene's germline CDR1 is MGHRA and CDR2 YSYEKL. CDR3 residues: CASSSRDVGIFEQYF. The CDR3 DNA reads TGCGCCAGCAGCTCGCGGGATGTTGGAATTTTCGAGCAGTACTTC.

V and J are TRBV30 and TRBJ1-2, with a possible D match to TRBD1 (6 bases). This CDR3 has 12 residues. Germline V gives CDR1 GTSNPN, CDR2 SVGIG (reference sequence). The germline V and J ends were trimmed by 5 bases and 5 bases, with 12 bases remaining between them. CDR3 sequence: CAWGTYPYGYTF. The CDR3 coding sequence is TGTGCCTGGGGGACATATCCGTATGGCTACACCTTC.

Only one count was recorded for this clone. The chain has TRBV2 and TRBJ2-6, with D tentatively TRBD1 (6 bases). Germline CDR1 is SNHLY and CDR2 is FYNNEI. Trimming removed 5 bases from V and 3 bases from J, with 17 bases in between. The CDR3 covers 17 residues. CDR3 sequence (DNA): TGTGCCAGCAGTCCGGACAGAAGACCTCTTGGGGCCAACGTCCTGACTTTC. Amino acids: CASSPDRRPLGANVLTF.

This chain links TRBV18 with TRBJ1-2; D gene ambiguous. Deletions cut 2 bases from V and 12 bases from J, with 13 bases between. Germline CDR1 KGHSH, CDR2 LQKENI. There are 12 residues in the CDR3. CDR3: CASSPGVGVDTF. The CDR3, as DNA: TGTGCCAGCTCACCAGGGGTCGGGGTTGACACCTTC.

This chain connects TRBV19 to TRBJ1-5; D remains ambiguous. Trimming cost V 3 bases and J 2 bases, with 5 bases left between them. The CDR3 has 13 amino acids. In germline, CDR1 is LNHDA, CDR2 SQIVND (reference sequence). This CDR3 is CASSIGGNQPQHF. As DNA, the CDR3 is TGTGCCAGTAGTATCGGGGGCAATCAGCCCCAGCATTTT.

The gene calls are TRBV2 and TRBJ1-5; 12 bases align to TRBD1. The CDR3 loop spans 17 amino acids. The V segment lost 4 bases and the J segment 0 bases; nucleotides outside the gene matches: 4. Germline assignment: CDR1 SNHLY and CDR2 FYNNEI. The CDR3 DNA follows: TGTGCCAGCAGTGGGGGGACAGGGGGCGGTAGCAATCAGCCCCAGCATTTT. Protein: CASSGGTGGGSNQPQHF.

The chain recombines TRBV6-1 with TRBJ1-1; maybe TRBD1 (5 bases). Looked up from germline, CDR1 is MNHNS and CDR2 is SASEGT. V was pared by 0 bases and J by 5 bases, with 13 bases between. The CDR3 contains 15 residues. This CDR3 is CASSEATQGGTEAFF. The CDR3 nucleotides read TGTGCCAGCAGTGAAGCGACGCAGGGTGGGACTGAAGCTTTCTTT.